The 28 T cell receptor beta chains given below trace back to one sample, sequenced in a study of human T cells and chemical hapten exposure. TCRdb called the RACE reads again in MiXCR, with one record for every CDR3 protein. The sample consists of under 200,000 distinct CDR3 sequences, 25% to 30% of them appearing once. Time point reported: patch test 3, about 24 weeks after DPC sensitization. Treatment here: therapeutic diphenylcyclopropenone sensitization with weekly scalp DPC. Sequencing was performed on whole blood, taken in connection with sensitization to the hapten diphenylcyclopropenone (DPC). The receptors derive from a woman aged 18-29 years with alopecia areata. Some clones in this sample may be carry-over from other donors' samples.

The genes are TRBV20-1 and TRBJ1-5; no definite D call. CDR1 is DFQATT, CDR2 SNEGSKA, per germline (reference sequence). CDR3 length: 12 residues. V dropped 5 bases and J dropped 9 bases, with 14 bases sitting between them. The CDR3 region is CSAETGSGPQHF. CDR3 DNA: TGCAGTGCTGAGACGGGTTCGGGGCCCCAGCATTTT.

The J gene is TRBJ1-2, the V gene TRBV20-1; 7 bases match TRBD1. The germline CDR1 and CDR2 sequences are DFQATT and SNEGSKA (reference sequence). Trimming took 5 bases from V and 4 from J; bases not matched to a gene: 4. This CDR3 has 12 residues. CDR3 sequence (DNA): TGCAGTGCTCGGACAGGCGGCTATGGCTACACCTTC. This translates into CSARTGGYGYTF.

The rearrangement joins TRBV5-1 to TRBJ1-3; 7 bases agree with TRBD1. Trimming cost V 3 bases and J 0 bases; bases outside gene matches: 3. Looked up from germline, CDR1 is SGHRS and CDR2 is YFSETQ. The CDR3 consists of 15 residues. CDR3 amino acids: CASSSGQVSGNTIYF. The CDR3 coding sequence is TGCGCCAGCAGCTCTGGACAGGTCTCTGGAAACACCATATATTTT.

In its sample, this clonotype was seen a few times. The CDR3 region has the DNA TGTGCCAGCAGTTTAGGCGGGGGCGCACAGGAAGAGCAGTACTTC. It yields the protein CASSLGGGAQEEQYF. The chain has TRBV12-3 or TRBV12-4 and TRBJ2-7, with D perhaps TRBD2 (7 bases). With 1 base removed from V and 7 bases from J, the gap between germline ends came to 17 bases. This CDR3 is 15 amino acids long.

This chain connects TRBV14 to TRBJ2-3, with D uncertain. Germline lookup yields CDR1 SGHDN and CDR2 FVKESK. The CDR3 contains 11 residues. V lost 2 bases and J lost 7, with 4 bases in between. CDR3 amino acids: CASSQRHTQYF. The CDR3 DNA is TGTGCCAGCAGCCAACGGCATACGCAGTATTTT.

The chain links TRBV20-1 to TRBJ1-5; TRBD1 matches at 12 bases. This CDR3 spans 14 amino acids. The J segment lost 6 bases and the V segment lost 6 bases, leaving 6 bases of the junction unmatched. CDR1 and CDR2 (germline): DFQATT, SNEGSKA (reference sequence). CDR3 bases: TGCAGTGCGGGGACAGGGGGCTTGGTTCAGCCCCAGCATTTT. This codes for CSAGTGGLVQPQHF.

In its sample, this clonotype was seen many times. The chain links TRBV28 to TRBJ2-1; 7 bases align to TRBD1. The V gene's germline CDR1 is MDHEN and CDR2 SYDVKM. The V gene end was trimmed by 5 bases and the J gene end by 3 bases; junction bases not matched to a gene: 10. The CDR3 has 16 residues. The CDR3 nucleotides are TGTGCCAGCAGTCCCCCGACAGGGCCCCGCTACAATGAGCAGTTCTTC. This encodes CASSPPTGPRYNEQFF.

Details on this clonotype: One base away lies a much larger clone, so this may be a sequencing read error. This chain links TRBV3-1 with TRBJ1-2; D is unclear. Per the germline V gene, CDR1 is LGHDT and CDR2 is YNNKEL (reference sequence). The CDR3 loop spans 14 amino acids. Trimming left V 4 bases short and J 8 bases short, with 17 bases between. The CDR3 region is CASSRYSGLEGYTF. Here the CDR3 DNA reads TGTGCCAGCAGCCGCTACTCCGGGTTGGAAGGCTACACCTTC.

This clonotype was counted at least ten times. The chain joins TRBV20-1 to TRBJ2-7; tentatively, D is TRBD1 or TRBD2 (5 bases each). Per the germline V gene, CDR1 is DFQATT and CDR2 is SNEGSKA (reference sequence). CDR3 length equals 15 residues. V was clipped by 1 base and J by 4 bases, with 17 bases between them. CDR3 sequence reads: CSARVPRDGPYEQYF. The CDR3 DNA reads TGCAGTGCTAGAGTCCCCCGGGACGGGCCGTACGAGCAGTACTTC.

This clonotype was counted only a few times. The chain links TRBV4-2 to TRBJ1-1; the D is unclear. Trimming removed 1 base from V and 1 base from J, with 10 bases in between. The germline gives CDR1 LGHNA, CDR2 YNFKEQ. This CDR3 is built from 15 residues. CDR3 residues: CASSQGSEWNTEAFF. The CDR3 nucleotides read TGTGCCAGCAGCCAAGGGTCTGAATGGAACACTGAAGCTTTCTTT.

This clonotype showed up many times. The chain links TRBV6-5 to TRBJ2-3, with D maybe TRBD2 (6 bases). This CDR3 spans 17 amino acids. V was trimmed by 4 bases and J by 2 bases, leaving 19 bases between them. Germline CDR1 is MNHEY and CDR2 is SVGAGI. Here the CDR3 DNA reads TGTGCCAGCAGTTCCACCCCTAGCGATCCCTACACAGATACGCAGTATTTT. Protein sequence: CASSSTPSDPYTDTQYF.

This clonotype has more than one count but fewer than ten. The chain combines TRBV7-9 with TRBJ1-4, with D uncertain. V lost 1 base to trimming and J lost 6 bases, with 9 bases between them. Germline values: CDR1 SEHNR, CDR2 FQNEAQ (reference sequence). This CDR3 contains 14 residues. The chain's CDR3 is CASSLVTRDEKLFF. Written as DNA, the CDR3 is TGTGCCAGCAGCTTAGTCACGCGGGATGAAAAACTGTTTTTT. The variable domain in full, with the rest retrieved from reference TRBV7-9 and TRBJ1-4, is DTGVSQNPRHKITKRGQNVTFRCDPISEHNRLYWYRQTLGQGPEFLTYFQNEAQLEKSRLLSDRFSAERPKGSFSTLEIQRTEQGDSAMYLCASSLVTRDEKLFFGSGTQLSVL.

The chain links TRBV7-2 to TRBJ2-5, with D uncertain. Per the germline V gene, CDR1 is SGHTA and CDR2 is FQGNSA. Trimming removed 0 bases from V and 2 bases from J, with 4 bases in between. This CDR3 contains 13 residues. CDR3 protein: CASSLAFQETQYF. The CDR3 DNA reads TGTGCCAGCAGCTTAGCGTTTCAAGAGACCCAGTACTTC.

This sequence joins TRBV6-2 or TRBV6-3 and TRBJ1-1; D is uncertain. CDR3 length: 12 residues. From germline, CDR1 is MNHEY and CDR2 SVGEGT. V dropped 6 bases and J dropped 5 bases, with 10 bases sitting between them. CDR3 sequence reads: CASSHLWTEAFF. CDR3 coding DNA: TGTGCCAGCAGCCACCTATGGACTGAAGCTTTCTTT.

The gene calls are TRBV7-8 and TRBJ2-6, with a possible D match to TRBD1 (5 bases). The CDR3 is 16 residues long. CDR1 is SGHVS, CDR2 FQNEAQ, per germline. Between the trimmed V and J ends, which lost 1 base and 4 bases, there was a span of 11 bases. In nucleotides, the CDR3 is TGTGCCAGCAGCTTAGGTAGGGGTACCGGGGCCAACGTCCTGACTTTC. The encoded protein is CASSLGRGTGANVLTF.

In its sample, this clonotype was seen a few times. The junction and the germline gene differ at one end; a read error may be behind it. This chain uses TRBV7-7 with TRBJ2-1; 8 bases match TRBD1. Germline V gene lookup returns CDR1 SSHAT and CDR2 FNYEAQ (reference sequence). The CDR3 is 16 amino acids. In DNA form, the CDR3 reads TGTGCTAGCAGCCCGACCGGGACAGGAAGCTACAATGAGCAGTTCTTC. Protein: CASSPTGTGSYNEQFF.

This clonotype was observed a few times. The genes are TRBV6-2 or TRBV6-3 and TRBJ1-5; D unclear. V was trimmed by 5 bases and J by 0 bases, leaving 11 bases between them. Germline CDR1 is MNHEY and CDR2 is SVGEGT. This CDR3 contains 15 residues. CDR3 sequence (DNA): TGTGCCAGCAGTCCCCGGGTTATTAGCAATCAGCCCCAGCATTTT. It specifies CASSPRVISNQPQHF.

There are a few counts of this clonotype. The chain carries TRBV6-5 and TRBJ2-7; a weak D match, TRBD1 (6 bases). The CDR3 has 13 amino acids. Trimming pared 2 bases from V and 6 bases from J, leaving 11 bases between. The germline V gene encodes CDR1 MNHEY and CDR2 SVGAGI. In nucleotides, the CDR3 is TGTGCCAGCAGTTACCTGGGGGCAGGCGAGCAGTACTTC. It codes for CASSYLGAGEQYF.

The chain links TRBV12-3 or TRBV12-4 to TRBJ2-1; D may be TRBD1 or TRBD2 (5 bases each). The length of the CDR3 is 13 residues. Trimming cost V 5 bases and J 8 bases, with 13 bases left between them. Here the CDR3 reads CASSPGPRDEQFF. The DNA of the CDR3 is TGTGCCAGCAGTCCGGGGCCCCGCGATGAGCAGTTCTTC.

The chain couples TRBV6-1 to TRBJ1-1; TRBD1 is a possible D gene (6 bases). CDR1 is MNHNS, CDR2 SASEGT, per germline. Trimming left V 0 bases short and J 5 bases short, with 13 bases between. This CDR3 contains 15 residues. The CDR3 DNA sequence: TGTGCCAGCAGTGAAGCGGAGGGGACAACAACTGAAGCTTTCTTT. Residues: CASSEAEGTTTEAFF.

This clonotype has only a few counts. The genes are TRBV2 and TRBJ2-1, with D perhaps being TRBD1 or TRBD2 (6 bases each). CDR1 SNHLY and CDR2 FYNNEI come from the germline V gene. V was trimmed by 4 bases and J by 2 bases, leaving 12 bases between them. The CDR3 extends over 15 amino acids. Here the CDR3 DNA reads TGTGCCAGCAGTGCTTATCGGGGGCCCTACAATGAGCAGTTCTTC. Translation gives CASSAYRGPYNEQFF. Variable domain in full (rest from reference TRBV2 and TRBJ2-1): EPEVTQTPSHQVTQMGQEVILRCVPISNHLYFYWYRQILGQKVEFLVSFYNNEISEKSEIFDDQFSVERPDGSNFTLKIRSTKLEDSAMYFCASSAYRGPYNEQFFGPGTRLTVL.

The rearrangement links TRBV11-2 to TRBJ1-2; D not certain. CDR3 length: 16 residues. Trimming removed 0 bases from V and 0 bases from J, with 11 bases in between. Per germline, CDR1 SGHAT and CDR2 FQNNGV. The CDR3: CASSLDGRLTNYGYTF. CDR3 sequence (DNA): TGTGCCAGCAGCTTAGATGGTAGACTAACTAACTATGGCTACACCTTC.

This clonotype was seen only a few times. The chain uses TRBV3-1 and TRBJ2-7; no definite D call. CDR1 and CDR2 from the germline V gene are LGHDT and YNNKEL (reference sequence). The CDR3 totals 15 residues. Trimming removed 3 bases from V and 3 bases from J, with 15 bases in between. This CDR3 is CASSQAGPQYYEQYF. For the CDR3, the DNA is TGTGCCAGCAGCCAGGCCGGGCCCCAGTACTACGAGCAGTACTTC.

The V gene is TRBV11-1, the J gene TRBJ2-3; D is possibly TRBD2 (5 bases). The CDR3 consists of 18 residues. Per germline, CDR1 SGHAT and CDR2 FQDESV (reference sequence). Trimming shortened V by 5 bases and J by 1 base, and 22 bases separated the two germline ends. CDR3 loop: CASSQGAREHLGTDTQYF. As DNA, the CDR3 is TGTGCCAGCAGCCAAGGCGCGAGGGAGCACTTGGGCACAGATACGCAGTATTTT.

The rearrangement links TRBV12-3 or TRBV12-4 to TRBJ2-3; D is undetermined. V lost 7 bases to trimming and J lost 2 bases, with 10 bases between them. This CDR3 has 13 amino acids. CDR3 region: CASIATPTDTQYF. The CDR3 DNA is TGTGCCAGCATTGCGACACCCACAGATACGCAGTATTTT.

In DNA, the CDR3 is TGTGCCAGCAGTTCCGGGACAGGGCAGACCCAGTACTTC. Translated, it gives CASSSGTGQTQYF. This chain joins TRBV6-5 and TRBJ2-5; 9 bases agree with TRBD1. CDR1 is MNHEY and CDR2 is SVGAGI in the germline V gene. This CDR3 comprises 13 residues. J gave up 6 bases and V 4 bases, and 3 bases lay outside the gene matches.

A few counts support this clonotype. The V and J genes are TRBV4-2 and TRBJ2-1; 9 nucleotides match TRBD2. The CDR3 is 16 amino acids. Trimming at V came to 1 base and at J to 4 bases, leaving 5 bases not matched to a gene. CDR1 is LGHNA and CDR2 is YNFKEQ in the germline V gene. The CDR3 loop reads CASSQGWRGGYNEQFF. CDR3 coding DNA: TGTGCCAGCAGCCAAGGTTGGCGGGGGGGTTACAATGAGCAGTTCTTC.

This clonotype was observed a handful of times. V and J are TRBV29-1 and TRBJ1-5; 8 bases match TRBD1. J was trimmed by 5 bases and V by 4 bases; bases with no gene match: 7. The CDR3 totals 14 residues. CDR1 and CDR2 from the germline V gene are SQVTM and ANQGSEA. CDR3: CSVVLRGPHQPQHF. CDR3 in DNA: TGCAGCGTTGTTCTCAGGGGGCCTCATCAGCCCCAGCATTTT.